The source of this T cell receptor (beta chain) is a study of PD-1 blockade in classical Hodgkin lymphoma. This CDR3 has 15 amino acids. In germline, CDR1 is MDHEN, CDR2 SYDVKM. V dropped 5 bases and J dropped 0 bases, with 13 bases sitting between them. Following autologous stem cell transplantation, relapse occurred in every patient, and exposure to brentuximab vedotin varied. Sequencing used immunoSEQ multiplex PCR; TCRdb keeps in-frame clones, though not all of them. The table has about 41,000 clones, 85% to 90% seen once; the top ten hold 5.5% to 6.5%. Sequencing used peripheral blood mononuclear cells (PBMCs), obtained before the second cycle of nivolumab. The TCR was taken from a human donor with classical Hodgkin lymphoma. The gene calls are TRBV28 and TRBJ1-1; no clear D gene. CDR3 nucleotides: TGTGCCAGCAGTATCGAGGCAGCGATGAACACTGAAGCTTTCTTT. Its protein is CASSIEAAMNTEAFF.